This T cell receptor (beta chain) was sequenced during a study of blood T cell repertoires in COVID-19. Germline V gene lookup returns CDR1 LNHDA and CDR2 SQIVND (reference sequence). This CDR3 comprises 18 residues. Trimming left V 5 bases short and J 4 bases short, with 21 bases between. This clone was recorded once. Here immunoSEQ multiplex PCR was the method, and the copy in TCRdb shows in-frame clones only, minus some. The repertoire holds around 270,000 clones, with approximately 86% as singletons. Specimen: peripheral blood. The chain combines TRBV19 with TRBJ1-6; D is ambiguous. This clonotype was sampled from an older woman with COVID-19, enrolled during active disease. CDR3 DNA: TGTGCCAGTAGTGCACGTGGCCTGGCAGGCCATTATAATTCACCCCTCCACTTT. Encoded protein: CASSARGLAGHYNSPLHF.